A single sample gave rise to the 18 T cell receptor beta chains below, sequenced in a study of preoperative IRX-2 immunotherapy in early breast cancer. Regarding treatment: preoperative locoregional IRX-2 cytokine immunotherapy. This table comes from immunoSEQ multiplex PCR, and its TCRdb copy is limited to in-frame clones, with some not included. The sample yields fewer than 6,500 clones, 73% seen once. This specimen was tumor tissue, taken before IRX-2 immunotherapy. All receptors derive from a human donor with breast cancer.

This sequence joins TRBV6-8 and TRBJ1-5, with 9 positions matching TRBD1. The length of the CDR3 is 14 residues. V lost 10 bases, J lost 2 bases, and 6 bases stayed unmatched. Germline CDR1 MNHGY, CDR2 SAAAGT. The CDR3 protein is CATTGGLGNQPQHF. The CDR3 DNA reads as TGTGCCACTACAGGGGGCTTAGGCAATCAGCCCCAGCATTTT.

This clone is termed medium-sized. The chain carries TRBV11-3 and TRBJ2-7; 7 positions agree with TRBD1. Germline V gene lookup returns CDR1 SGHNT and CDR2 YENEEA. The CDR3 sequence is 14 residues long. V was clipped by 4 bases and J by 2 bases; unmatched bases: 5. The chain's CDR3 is CASSYRGSAYEQYF. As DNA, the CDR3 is TGTGCCAGCAGCTACAGGGGATCGGCCTACGAGCAGTACTTC.

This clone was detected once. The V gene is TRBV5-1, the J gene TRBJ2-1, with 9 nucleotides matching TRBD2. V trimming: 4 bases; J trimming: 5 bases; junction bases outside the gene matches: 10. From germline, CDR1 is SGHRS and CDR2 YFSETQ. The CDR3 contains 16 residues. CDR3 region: CASSRVEAGGNNEQFF. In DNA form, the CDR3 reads TGCGCCAGCAGCCGGGTGGAAGCGGGAGGCAACAATGAGCAGTTCTTC.

CDR3 region: CAISETSGREYEQYF. The CDR3 region has the DNA TGTGCCATCAGTGAGACTAGCGGGAGGGAGTACGAGCAGTACTTC. V usage is TRBV10-3 and J usage is TRBJ2-7; 13 bases match TRBD2. The CDR3 consists of 15 residues. The V and J ends lost 2 bases and 4 bases, in that order; junction bases with no gene match: 2. The germline gives CDR1 ENHRY, CDR2 SYGVKD.

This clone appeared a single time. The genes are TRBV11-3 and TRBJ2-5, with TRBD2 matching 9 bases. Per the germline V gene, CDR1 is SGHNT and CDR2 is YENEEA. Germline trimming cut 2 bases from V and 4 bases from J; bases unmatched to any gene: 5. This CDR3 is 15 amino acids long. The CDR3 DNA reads TGTGCCAGCAGCTTATCTAGCGGGGCATTAGAGACCCAGTACTTC. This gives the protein CASSLSSGALETQYF.

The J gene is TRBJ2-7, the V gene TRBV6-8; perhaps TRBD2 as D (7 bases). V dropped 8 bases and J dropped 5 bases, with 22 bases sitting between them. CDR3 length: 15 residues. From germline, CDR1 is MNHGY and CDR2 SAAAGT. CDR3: CASGMLGAGENEQYF. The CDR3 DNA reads TGTGCCAGCGGTATGCTGGGGGCGGGAGAAAACGAGCAGTACTTC.

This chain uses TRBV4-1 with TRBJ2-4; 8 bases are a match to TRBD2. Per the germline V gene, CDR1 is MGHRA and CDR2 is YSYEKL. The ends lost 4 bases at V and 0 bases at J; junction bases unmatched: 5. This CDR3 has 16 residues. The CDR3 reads CASSPGRALAKNIQYF. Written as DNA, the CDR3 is TGCGCCAGCAGCCCCGGGAGGGCCCTAGCCAAAAACATTCAGTACTTC.

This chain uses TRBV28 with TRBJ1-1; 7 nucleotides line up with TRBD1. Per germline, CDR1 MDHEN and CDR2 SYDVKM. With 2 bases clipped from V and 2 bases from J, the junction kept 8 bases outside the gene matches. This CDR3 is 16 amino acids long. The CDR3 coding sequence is TGTGCCAGCAGTTTAGGGGCAGGGGGTATTAACACTGAAGCTTTCTTT. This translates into CASSLGAGGINTEAFF.

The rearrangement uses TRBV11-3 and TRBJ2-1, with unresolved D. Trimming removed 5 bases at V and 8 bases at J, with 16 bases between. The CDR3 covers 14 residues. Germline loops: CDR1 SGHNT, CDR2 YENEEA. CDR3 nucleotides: TGTGCCAGCAGCCGAGACCTCCGGTCCTATGAGCAGTTCTTC. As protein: CASSRDLRSYEQFF.

DNA for the CDR3: TGTGCCAGCTCACCCGGACTAGGGGAGACCCAGTACTTC. Protein product: CASSPGLGETQYF. This rearrangement joins TRBV18 to TRBJ2-5, with 7 bases matching TRBD2. This CDR3 comprises 13 residues. The J segment lost 5 bases and the V segment lost 3 bases, leaving 3 bases of the junction unmatched. The germline gives CDR1 KGHSH, CDR2 LQKENI. The whole variable domain, remainder taken from reference TRBV18 and TRBJ2-5, is NAGVMQNPRHLVRRRGQEARLRCSPMKGHSHVYWYRQLPEEGLKFMVYLQKENIIDESGMPKERFSAEFPKEGPSILRIQQVVRGDSAAYFCASSPGLGETQYFGPGTRLLVL.

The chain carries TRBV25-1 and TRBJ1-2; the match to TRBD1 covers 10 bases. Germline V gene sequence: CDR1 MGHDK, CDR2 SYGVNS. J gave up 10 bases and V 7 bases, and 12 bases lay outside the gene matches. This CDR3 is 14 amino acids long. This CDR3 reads CASKPGQGKPHYTF. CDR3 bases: TGTGCCAGCAAGCCGGGACAGGGGAAGCCTCACTACACCTTC.

Written as DNA, the CDR3 is TGTGCCAGCAGCCTGACTAGCGGGATCTACAATGAGCAGTTCTTC. It translates to CASSLTSGIYNEQFF. The chain combines TRBV6-8 with TRBJ2-1, with 11 positions matching TRBD2. The CDR3 is 15 amino acids. Germline-derived CDR1 and CDR2 are MNHGY and SAAAGT. V lost 6 bases to trimming and J lost 3 bases; unmatched junction nucleotides: 4.

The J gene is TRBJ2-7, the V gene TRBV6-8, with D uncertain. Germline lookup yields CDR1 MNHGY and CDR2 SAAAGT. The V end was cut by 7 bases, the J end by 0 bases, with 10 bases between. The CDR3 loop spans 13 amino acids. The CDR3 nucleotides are TGTGCCAGCACCCCCCGTAGCTCCTACGAGCAGTACTTC. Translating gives CASTPRSSYEQYF.

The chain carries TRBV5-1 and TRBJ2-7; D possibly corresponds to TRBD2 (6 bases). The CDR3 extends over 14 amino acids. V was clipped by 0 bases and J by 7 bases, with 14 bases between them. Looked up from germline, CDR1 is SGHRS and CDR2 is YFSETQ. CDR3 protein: CASSLEVLGGEQYF. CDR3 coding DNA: TGCGCCAGCAGCTTGGAGGTGTTGGGGGGTGAGCAGTACTTC. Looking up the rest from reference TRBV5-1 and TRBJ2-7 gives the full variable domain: KAGVTQTPRYLIKTRGQQVTLSCSPISGHRSVSWYQQTPGQGLQFLFEYFSETQRNKGNFPGRFSGRQFSNSRSEMNVSTLELGDSALYLCASSLEVLGGEQYFGPGTRLTVT.

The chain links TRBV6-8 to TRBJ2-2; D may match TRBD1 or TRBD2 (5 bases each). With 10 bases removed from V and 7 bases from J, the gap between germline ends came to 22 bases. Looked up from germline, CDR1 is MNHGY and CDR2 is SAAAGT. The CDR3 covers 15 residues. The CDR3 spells CATTDPGPQGGELFF. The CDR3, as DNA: TGTGCCACCACGGACCCGGGACCCCAGGGCGGGGAGCTGTTTTTT.

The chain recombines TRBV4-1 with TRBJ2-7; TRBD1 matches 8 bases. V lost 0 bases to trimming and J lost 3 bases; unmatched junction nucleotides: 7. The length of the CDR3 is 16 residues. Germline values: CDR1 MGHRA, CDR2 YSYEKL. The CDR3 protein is CASSQDWRQGFYEQYF. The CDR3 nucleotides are TGCGCCAGCAGCCAAGATTGGAGACAGGGGTTCTACGAGCAGTACTTC.

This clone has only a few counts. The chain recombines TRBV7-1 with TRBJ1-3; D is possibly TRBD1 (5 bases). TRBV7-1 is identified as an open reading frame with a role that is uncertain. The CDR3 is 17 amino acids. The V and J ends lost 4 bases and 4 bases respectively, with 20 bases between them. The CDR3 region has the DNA TGTGCCAGCAGCTTTGGGTCTTTTAGAGGGGCAGGAAACACCATATATTTT. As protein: CASSFGSFRGAGNTIYF.

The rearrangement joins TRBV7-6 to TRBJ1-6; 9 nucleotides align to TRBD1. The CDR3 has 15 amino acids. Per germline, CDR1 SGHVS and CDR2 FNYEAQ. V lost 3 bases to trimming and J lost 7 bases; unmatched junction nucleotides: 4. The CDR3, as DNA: TGTGCCAGCAGCTTGAACAGGGGGCTAAATTCACCCCTCCACTTT. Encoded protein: CASSLNRGLNSPLHF.